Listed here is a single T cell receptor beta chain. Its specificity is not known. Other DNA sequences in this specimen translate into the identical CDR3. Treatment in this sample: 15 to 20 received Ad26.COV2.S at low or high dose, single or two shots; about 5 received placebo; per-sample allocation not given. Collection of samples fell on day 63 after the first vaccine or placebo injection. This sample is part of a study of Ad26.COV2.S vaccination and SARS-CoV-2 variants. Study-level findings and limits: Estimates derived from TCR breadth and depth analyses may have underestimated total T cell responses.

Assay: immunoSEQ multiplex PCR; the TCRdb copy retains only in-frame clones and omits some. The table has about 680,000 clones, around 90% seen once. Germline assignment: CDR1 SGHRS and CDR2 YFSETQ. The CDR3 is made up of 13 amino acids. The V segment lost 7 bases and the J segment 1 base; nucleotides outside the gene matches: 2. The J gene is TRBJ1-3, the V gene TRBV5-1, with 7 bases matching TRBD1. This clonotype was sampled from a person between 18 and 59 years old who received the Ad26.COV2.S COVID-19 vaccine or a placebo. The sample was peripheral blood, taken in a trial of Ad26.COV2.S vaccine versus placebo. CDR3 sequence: CASSTGSGNTIYF. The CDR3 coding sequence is TGCGCCAGCTCGACAGGGTCTGGAAACACCATATATTTT.